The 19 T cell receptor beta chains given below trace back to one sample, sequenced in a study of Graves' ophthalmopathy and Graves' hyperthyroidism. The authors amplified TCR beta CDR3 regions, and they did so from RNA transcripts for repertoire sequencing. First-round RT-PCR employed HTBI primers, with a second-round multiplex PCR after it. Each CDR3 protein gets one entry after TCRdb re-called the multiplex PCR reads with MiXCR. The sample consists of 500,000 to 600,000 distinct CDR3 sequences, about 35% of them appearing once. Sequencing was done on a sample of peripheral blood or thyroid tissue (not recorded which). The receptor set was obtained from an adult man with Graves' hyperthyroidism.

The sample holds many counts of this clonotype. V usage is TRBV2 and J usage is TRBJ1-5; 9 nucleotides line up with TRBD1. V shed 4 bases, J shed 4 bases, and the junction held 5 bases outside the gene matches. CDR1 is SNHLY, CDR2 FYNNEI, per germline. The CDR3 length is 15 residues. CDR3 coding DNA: TGTGCCAGCAGTGTAGGACAGGGGCAGAATCAGCCCCAGCATTTT. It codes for CASSVGQGQNQPQHF.

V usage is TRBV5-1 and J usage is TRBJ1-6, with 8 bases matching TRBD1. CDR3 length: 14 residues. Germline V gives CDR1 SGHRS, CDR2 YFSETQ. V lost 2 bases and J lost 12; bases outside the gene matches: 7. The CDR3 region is CASSFGTGNKPLHF. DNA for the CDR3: TGCGCCAGCAGCTTTGGGACAGGAAACAAACCCCTCCACTTT. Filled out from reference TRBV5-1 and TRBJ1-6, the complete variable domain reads KAGVTQTPRYLIKTRGQQVTLSCSPISGHRSVSWYQQTPGQGLQFLFEYFSETQRNKGNFPGRFSGRQFSNSRSEMNVSTLELGDSALYLCASSFGTGNKPLHFGNGTRLTVT.

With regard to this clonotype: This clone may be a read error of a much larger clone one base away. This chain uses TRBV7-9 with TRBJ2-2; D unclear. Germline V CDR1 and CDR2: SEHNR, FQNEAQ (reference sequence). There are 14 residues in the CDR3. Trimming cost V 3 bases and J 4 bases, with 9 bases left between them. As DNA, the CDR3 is TGTGCCAGCAGCTTCCTCAGGAGCACCGGGGAGCTGTTTTTT. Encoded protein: CASSFLRSTGELFF.

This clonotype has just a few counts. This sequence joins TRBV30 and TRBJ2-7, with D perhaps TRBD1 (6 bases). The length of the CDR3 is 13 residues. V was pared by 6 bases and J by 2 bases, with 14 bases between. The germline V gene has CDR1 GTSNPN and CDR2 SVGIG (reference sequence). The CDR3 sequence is CACRRQAAYEQYF. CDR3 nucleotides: TGTGCCTGCCGGCGACAGGCCGCCTACGAGCAGTACTTC.

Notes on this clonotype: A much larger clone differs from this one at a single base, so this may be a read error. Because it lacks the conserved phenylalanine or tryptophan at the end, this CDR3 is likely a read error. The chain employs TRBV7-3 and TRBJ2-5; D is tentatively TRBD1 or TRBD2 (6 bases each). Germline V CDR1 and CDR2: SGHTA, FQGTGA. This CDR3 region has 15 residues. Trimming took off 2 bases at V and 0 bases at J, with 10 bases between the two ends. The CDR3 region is CASSLPGEDQETQYL. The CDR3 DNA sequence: TGTGCCAGCAGCTTACCAGGGGAGGACCAAGAGACCCAGTACCTC.

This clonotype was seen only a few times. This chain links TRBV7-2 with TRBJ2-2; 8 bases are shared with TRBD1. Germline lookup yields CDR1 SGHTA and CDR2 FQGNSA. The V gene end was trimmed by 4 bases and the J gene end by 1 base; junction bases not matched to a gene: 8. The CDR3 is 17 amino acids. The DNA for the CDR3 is TGTGCCAGCAGCTACCCCTCAGGACAGGGGAACACCGGGGAGCTGTTTTTT. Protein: CASSYPSGQGNTGELFF.

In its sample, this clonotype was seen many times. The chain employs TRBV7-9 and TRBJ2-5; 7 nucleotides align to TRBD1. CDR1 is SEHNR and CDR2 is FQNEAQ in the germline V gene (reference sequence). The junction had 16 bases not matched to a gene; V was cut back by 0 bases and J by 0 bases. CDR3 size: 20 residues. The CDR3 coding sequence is TGTGCCAGCAGCTTAGCGTCGTCTCCTTTGGGACAGAGGTACCAAGAGACCCAGTACTTC. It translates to CASSLASSPLGQRYQETQYF.

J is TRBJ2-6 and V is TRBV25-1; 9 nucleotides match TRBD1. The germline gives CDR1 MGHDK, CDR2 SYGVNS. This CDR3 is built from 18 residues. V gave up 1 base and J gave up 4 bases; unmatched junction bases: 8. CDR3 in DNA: TGTGCCAGCAGTGAATTTTCCGGGACAGGGAACGGGGCCAACGTCCTGACTTTC. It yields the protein CASSEFSGTGNGANVLTF.

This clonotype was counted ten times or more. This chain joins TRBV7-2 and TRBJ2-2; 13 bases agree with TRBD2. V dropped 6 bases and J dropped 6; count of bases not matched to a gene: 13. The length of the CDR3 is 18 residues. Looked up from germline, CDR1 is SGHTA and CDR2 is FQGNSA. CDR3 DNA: TGTGCCAGCAGAAACCATCGACTAGCGGGAGGAAGTGCCGGGGAGCTGTTTTTT. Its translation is CASRNHRLAGGSAGELFF.

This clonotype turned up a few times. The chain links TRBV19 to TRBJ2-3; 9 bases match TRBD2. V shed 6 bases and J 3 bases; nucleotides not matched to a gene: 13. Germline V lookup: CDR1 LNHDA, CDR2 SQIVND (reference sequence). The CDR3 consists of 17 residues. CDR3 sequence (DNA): TGTGCCAGTAGCGCCCGCAGCGGGAGGTCCGATACAGATACGCAGTATTTT. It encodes CASSARSGRSDTDTQYF.

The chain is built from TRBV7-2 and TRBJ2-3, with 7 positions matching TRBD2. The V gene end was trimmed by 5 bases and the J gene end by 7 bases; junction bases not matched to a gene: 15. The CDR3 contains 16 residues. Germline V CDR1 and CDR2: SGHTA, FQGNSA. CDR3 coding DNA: TGTGCCAGCAGCCGTGGGGACTCCCGCGGGGGATATACGCAGTATTTT. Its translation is CASSRGDSRGGYTQYF. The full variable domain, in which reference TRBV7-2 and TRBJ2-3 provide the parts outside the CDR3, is GAGVSQSPSNKVTEKGKDVELRCDPISGHTALYWYRQSLGQGLEFLIYFQGNSAPDKSGLPSDRFSAERTGGSVSTLTIQRTQQEDSAVYLCASSRGDSRGGYTQYFGPGTRLTVL.

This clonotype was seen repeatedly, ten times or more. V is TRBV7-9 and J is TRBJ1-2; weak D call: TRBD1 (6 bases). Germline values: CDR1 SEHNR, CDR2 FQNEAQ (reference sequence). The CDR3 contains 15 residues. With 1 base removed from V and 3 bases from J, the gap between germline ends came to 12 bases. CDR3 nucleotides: TGTGCCAGCAGCTTAGGGGCAGGGGCAGACTATGGCTACACCTTC. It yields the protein CASSLGAGADYGYTF.

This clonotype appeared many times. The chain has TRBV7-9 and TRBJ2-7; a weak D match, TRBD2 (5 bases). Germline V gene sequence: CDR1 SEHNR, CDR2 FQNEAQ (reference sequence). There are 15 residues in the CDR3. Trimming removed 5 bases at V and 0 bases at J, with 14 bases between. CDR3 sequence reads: CASSLLGRASYEQYF. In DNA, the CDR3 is TGTGCCAGCAGCCTCCTCGGGCGGGCCTCCTACGAGCAGTACTTC.

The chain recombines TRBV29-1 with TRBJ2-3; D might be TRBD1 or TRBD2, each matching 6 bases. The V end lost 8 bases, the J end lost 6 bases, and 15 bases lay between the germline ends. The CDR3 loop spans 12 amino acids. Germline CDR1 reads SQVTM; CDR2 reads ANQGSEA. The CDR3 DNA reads TGCAGCACCACGGGGGCAACTGATACGCAGTATTTT. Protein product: CSTTGATDTQYF.

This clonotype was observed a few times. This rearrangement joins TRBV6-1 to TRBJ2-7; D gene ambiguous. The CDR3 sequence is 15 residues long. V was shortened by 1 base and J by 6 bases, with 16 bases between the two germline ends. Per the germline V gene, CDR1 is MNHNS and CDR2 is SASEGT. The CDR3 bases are TGTGCCAGCAGTGAAGAGATATGGGTACGGGCCGAGCAGTACTTC. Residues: CASSEEIWVRAEQYF.

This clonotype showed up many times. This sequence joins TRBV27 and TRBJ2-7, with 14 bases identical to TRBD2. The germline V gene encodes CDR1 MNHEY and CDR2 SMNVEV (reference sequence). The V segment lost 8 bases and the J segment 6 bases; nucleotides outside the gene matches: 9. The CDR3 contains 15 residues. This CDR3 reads CASSRVGLAGVEQYF. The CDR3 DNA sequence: TGTGCCAGCTCTCGTGTGGGACTAGCGGGAGTCGAGCAGTACTTC.

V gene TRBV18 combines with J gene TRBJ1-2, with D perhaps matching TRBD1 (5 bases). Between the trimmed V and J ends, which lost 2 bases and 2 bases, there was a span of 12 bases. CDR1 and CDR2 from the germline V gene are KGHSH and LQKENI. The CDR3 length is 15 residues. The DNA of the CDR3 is TGTGCCAGCTCACCAATATACGGGGGAAACTATGGCTACACCTTC. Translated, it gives CASSPIYGGNYGYTF.

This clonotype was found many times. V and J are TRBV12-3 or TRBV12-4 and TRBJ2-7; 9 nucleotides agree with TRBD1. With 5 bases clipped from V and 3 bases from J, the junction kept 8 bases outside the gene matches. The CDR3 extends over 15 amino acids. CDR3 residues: CASSRSQGQGYEQYF. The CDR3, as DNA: TGTGCCAGCAGTCGTTCCCAGGGACAGGGCTACGAGCAGTACTTC.

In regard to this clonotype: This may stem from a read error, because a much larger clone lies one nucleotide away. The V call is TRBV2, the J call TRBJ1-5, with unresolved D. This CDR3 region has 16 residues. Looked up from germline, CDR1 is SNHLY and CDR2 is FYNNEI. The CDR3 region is CASSEAVDLSNRPQHF. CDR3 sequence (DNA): TGTGCCAGCAGTGAAGCTGTGGACCTTAGCAATCGGCCCCAGCATTTT.